Below, 14 T cell receptor beta chains from the same sample are listed, as sequenced in a study of TIL therapy for anti-PD-1-resistant metastatic lung cancer. The libraries were made with immunoSEQ v3. Repertoires were generated with immunoSEQ multiplex PCR, while TCRdb's copy carries only in-frame clones and drops some. The data contain about 100,000 clones, roughly 65% of them singletons. As for time point: pre-treatment sample, taken before nivolumab and TIL therapy. Most excised metastases sampled were pleural nodules or supraclavicular lymph nodes. The source was tumor tissue, collected at baseline. The source is a person aged 25 to 80 with non-small cell lung cancer.

The V and J genes are TRBV11-3 and TRBJ1-2, with TRBD1 matching over 11 bases. Germline V gene sequence: CDR1 SGHNT, CDR2 YENEEA. The V and J ends lost 2 bases and 7 bases, in that order; junction bases with no gene match: 6. The CDR3 length is 15 residues. CDR3 nucleotides: TGTGCCAGCAGCTTACGAGGACAGGGGGCGCTTGGCTACACCTTC. It specifies CASSLRGQGALGYTF.

This clone came up a few times. In DNA form, the CDR3 reads TGTGCCAGCAGCGCACGGGTTGGGAGCAATCAGCCCCAGCATTTT. It specifies CASSARVGSNQPQHF. V and J are TRBV2 and TRBJ1-5; no reliable D call. Trimming pared 6 bases from V and 1 base from J, leaving 13 bases between. The CDR3 is 15 amino acids. Germline V gives CDR1 SNHLY, CDR2 FYNNEI.

The chain joins TRBV19 to TRBJ1-2; the D is unclear. Trimming shortened V by 6 bases and J by 2 bases, and 13 bases separated the two germline ends. CDR1 and CDR2 from the germline V gene are LNHDA and SQIVND (reference sequence). The CDR3 loop spans 14 amino acids. CDR3 region: CASSRVRTNYGYTF. For the CDR3, the DNA is TGTGCCAGTAGCCGGGTCCGGACCAACTATGGCTACACCTTC. Together with reference TRBV19 and TRBJ1-2, the CDR3 gives the full variable domain: DGGITQSPKYLFRKEGQNVTLSCEQNLNHDAMYWYRQDPGQGLRLIYYSQIVNDFQKGDIAEGYSVSREKKESFPLTVTSAQKNPTAFYLCASSRVRTNYGYTFGSGTRLTVV.

V gene TRBV30 combines with J gene TRBJ2-7; 7 bases agree with TRBD1. The CDR3 length is 12 residues. CDR1 is GTSNPN and CDR2 is SVGIG in the germline V gene (reference sequence). With 4 bases clipped from V and 2 bases from J, the junction kept 2 bases outside the gene matches. CDR3 coding DNA: TGTGCCTGGACTAGGGGGCCCTACGAGCAGTACTTC. Its protein product is CAWTRGPYEQYF.

The rearrangement joins TRBV5-8 to TRBJ1-2; possible D gene TRBD1, 5 bases. The V end lost 4 bases, the J end lost 8 bases, and 15 bases lay between the germline ends. Germline-derived CDR1 and CDR2 are SGHTS and YDEGEE. The CDR3 is made up of 13 amino acids. DNA for the CDR3: TGTGCCAGCAGCCCCGGGCGGGGGTCGGGCTACACCTTC. Amino acid sequence: CASSPGRGSGYTF.

The chain joins TRBV29-1 to TRBJ2-1, with TRBD1 identical over 9 bases. The CDR3 loop spans 14 amino acids. CDR1 and CDR2 from the germline V gene are SQVTM and ANQGSEA. Trimming took 5 bases from V and 2 from J; bases not matched to a gene: 4. CDR3 coding DNA: TGCAGCGTTAAGGACAGGGGCCCCTACAATGAGCAGTTCTTC. Translation gives CSVKDRGPYNEQFF.

The gene calls are TRBV30 and TRBJ2-7; 9 positions agree with TRBD2. Germline CDR1 reads GTSNPN; CDR2 reads SVGIG (reference sequence). CDR3 size: 14 residues. The V segment lost 0 bases and the J segment 5 bases; nucleotides outside the gene matches: 5. The CDR3 DNA sequence: TGTGCCTGGAGTGTAGGCGGGGGGGGGAACGAGCAGTACTTC. The encoded protein is CAWSVGGGGNEQYF.

The table lists this clone with a few counts. This chain uses TRBV18 with TRBJ2-1, with D unresolved. This CDR3 is 13 amino acids long. The V end lost 2 bases, the J end lost 4 bases, and 6 bases lay between the germline ends. Germline V gene sequence: CDR1 KGHSH, CDR2 LQKENI. The DNA of the CDR3 is TGTGCCAGCTCACCAACAGCGTACAATGAGCAGTTCTTC. Translating gives CASSPTAYNEQFF. The full variable domain, rest sourced from reference TRBV18 and TRBJ2-1, is NAGVMQNPRHLVRRRGQEARLRCSPMKGHSHVYWYRQLPEEGLKFMVYLQKENIIDESGMPKERFSAEFPKEGPSILRIQQVVRGDSAAYFCASSPTAYNEQFFGPGTRLTVL.

This sequence joins TRBV28 and TRBJ2-7; D unresolved. This CDR3 is 12 amino acids long. The germline V gene has CDR1 MDHEN and CDR2 SYDVKM. The V and J ends lost 5 bases and 6 bases respectively, with 11 bases between them. The CDR3 loop reads CASSLRLGEQYF. CDR3 DNA sequence: TGTGCCAGCAGTCTTCGGTTGGGCGAGCAGTACTTC.

This chain uses TRBV30 with TRBJ2-1; D could derive from TRBD1 or TRBD2 (5 bases each). Germline V gives CDR1 GTSNPN, CDR2 SVGIG (reference sequence). Trimming cost V 5 bases and J 0 bases, with 11 bases left between them. The CDR3 covers 14 residues. The CDR3 DNA follows: TGTGCCTGGTCCGGGACCAACTCCTACAATGAGCAGTTCTTC. Translated: CAWSGTNSYNEQFF.

The chain is built from TRBV9 and TRBJ2-3, with D maybe TRBD1 (5 bases). Germline CDR1 and CDR2: SGDLS and YYNGEE. Trimming left V 0 bases short and J 3 bases short, with 14 bases between. This CDR3 spans 16 amino acids. CDR3 nucleotides: TGTGCCAGCAGCGTAGAAGGGGAATCGATAACAGATACGCAGTATTTT. Translating it yields CASSVEGESITDTQYF.

For this clone: The sample carries other DNA sequences with the same CDR3. CDR3 sequence: CASSLTVNTEAFF. The CDR3 DNA reads as TGTGCCAGCAGTTTGACAGTAAACACTGAAGCTTTCTTT. J is TRBJ1-1 and V is TRBV28; D perhaps matches TRBD1 (5 bases). The CDR3 is made up of 13 amino acids. Trimming shortened V by 3 bases and J by 2 bases, and 7 bases separated the two germline ends. CDR1 MDHEN and CDR2 SYDVKM come from the germline V gene.

The CDR3 sequence is CASSLPPLEQYF. The CDR3 DNA sequence: TGTGCCAGCAGCCTGCCCCCCCTCGAGCAGTACTTC. V gene TRBV6-6 combines with J gene TRBJ2-7; D uncertain. The CDR3 is made up of 12 amino acids. Between the trimmed V and J ends, which lost 6 bases and 6 bases, there was a span of 12 bases. Germline CDR1 reads MNHNY; CDR2 reads SVGAGI (reference sequence).

This clone was seen a handful of times. The genes are TRBV19 and TRBJ1-4; no firm D call. In germline, CDR1 is LNHDA, CDR2 SQIVND (reference sequence). This CDR3 has 14 amino acids. The V end was cut by 5 bases, the J end by 6 bases, with 13 bases between. CDR3 region: CASSFLTDHEKLFF. CDR3 nucleotides: TGTGCCAGTAGTTTCCTGACGGACCATGAAAAACTGTTTTTT.